The T cell receptor (beta chain) under discussion was sequenced for a study of cytomegalovirus exposure and HLA in healthy donors (dated by TCRdb to the late 2010s). Study-wide context: An earlier analysis of under 600 of the donors reported about 290 Gb of sequence data and about 100 million unique TCR beta sequences from 150 million to 200 million T cells. An early release covering over 500 HLA-typed donors comprised 250 to 350 gigabases of sequencing data and roughly 86 million unique TCR sequences. Of the 300 to 500 genotyped donors, approximately 81% were placed in the genetic ancestry cluster associated with self-reported Caucasian donors. The study was designed to test whether signatures of past pathogen exposure could be identified by cataloging public T cell receptors. The T cell repertoires of under 700 subjects were profiled by immunosequencing and related to cytomegalovirus serostatus. Along with the roughly 670-subject first cohort, a separate validation cohort of around 120 different subjects was used. To predict cytomegalovirus infection status, the study brought together high-throughput TCR immunosequencing, statistical association of individual TCRs with disease status, and machine learning. A later analysis re-analyzed previously published TCR beta repertoires from 660 or so donors and added high-resolution HLA genotyping to study TCR occurrence patterns. Rather than drawing on any new phenotypic data, the later analysis identified candidate immune exposures from TCR beta sequences and the way those sequences occurred across donors. In an earlier analysis of 587 of the donors, high-throughput TCR beta sequencing was used to judge whether each TCR beta V gene segment behaved as functional or pseudogenic. Donor age, sex, ethnicity and CMV serostatus were compiled together with the repertoire data. A later genetic analysis used genome-wide SNP genotypes for about 60% of the roughly 700 donors, treating that subset as a discovery cohort. Every repertoire in the discovery cohort had been generated on one and the same sequencing platform. Both class I and class II loci were covered by HLA typing, at four-digit resolution. The number of typed donors differed by locus: about 629-640 for A, B, C, DRB1 and DQB1; 500 to 550 for DQA1; approximately 600 for DPA1; and about 450 for DPB1. Five DR-DQ haplotypes were treated as single units for association and clustering because of strong linkage in the cohort. On average, around 240,000 unique TCR beta nucleotide sequences were sequenced per donor among a few hundred genotyped donors of the cohort, with roughly 18% of those sequences being non-productive.

The cohort was made up of 666 healthy bone marrow donors. Cohort members were all nominally healthy when sampled, although unrecorded immune exposures were likely present. The donor tested CMV seropositive and was one of the 289 seropositive cohort members. A peripheral blood sample was provided by each donor, and peripheral blood mononuclear cells were used for TCR beta sequencing. The Qiagen DNeasy Blood Extraction Kit was used to extract genomic DNA from the blood cell samples. Libraries were made using the immunoSEQ multiplex PCR assay. The multiplex PCR relied on a mix of 60 forward primers for TCR Vbeta segments and 13 reverse primers for TCR Jbeta segments. The CDR3 region of rearranged TCR beta genes was amplified from genomic DNA by a multiplex PCR assay. Amplified TCR beta libraries were sequenced as 87-base-pair reads on the Illumina HiSeq System. In the source study's methods: A later analysis tallied roughly 76 million unique TCR beta chains across the 640 or so repertoires, and approximately 9.9 million of those chains were shared by two or more donors. To remove PCR and sequencing errors, raw reads were error-corrected and collapsed into unique sequences using a nearest-neighbor algorithm that merged closely related sequences. Alignment of CDR3 sequences to IMGT reference sequences was used to assign V, D and J gene segments. For a sequence to be retained, a match of at least six nucleotides to both a V gene segment and a J gene segment was required. Rearrangements were called productive when the CDR3 lacked stop codons and stayed in frame with V and J; all others were non-productive. CDR3 was defined according to IMGT convention as the region running from the second conserved V-encoded cysteine to the conserved J-encoded phenylalanine. In an earlier analysis of some 550 of the donors, sequences lacking an unambiguous match to a single V gene segment were excluded. An earlier analysis of about 600 of the donors called V segments functional above 56.7% productive rearrangements and segregating when the between-donor standard deviation exceeded 5%. A statistical classification framework was built for diagnosing cytomegalovirus status from the catalog of TCR beta chain sequences. A later analysis assigned V and J genes by comparing TCR nucleotide sequences with IMGT/GENE-DB human TR gene sequences. A later analysis assigned CDR3 sequences and most-parsimonious VDJ recombination scenarios with the TCRdist pipeline. In a later analysis, every TCR beta chain was defined by the combination of its CDR3 amino acid sequence and its V-gene family, and reads without a unique V-gene family were dropped. As a way to deal with suspected cross-contamination and a sequencing artifact, a later analysis dropped more than 500 nucleotide sequences that were highly shared and had low generation probability. For each public chain, a later analysis derived a clonal expansion index from normalized ranks of inferred template counts within each repertoire. In a later analysis, generation probabilities were computed with a VDJ recombination model fitted to out-of-frame rearrangements, and the resulting probabilities were checked against IGoR. A later analysis scored TCR-TCR, TCR-HLA and TCR-CMV co-occurrence with hypergeometric tests, applying a repertoire-size bias correction to TCR pairs. False discovery rates were estimated in a later analysis by permuting HLA or CMV assignments 20 times. In a later analysis, co-occurring TCRs were grouped using DBSCAN, with TCRdist sequence similarity added in when clustering inside HLA-allele-positive subsets. Repertoires with fewer than 30,000 or more than 120,000 public chains, plus five repertoires with anomalous nucleotide sharing, were excluded from co-occurrence clustering. Here the immuneACCESS table is served through TCRdb, limited to in-frame sequences with V and J called. Missing clones are a known gap in these copies; in checked studies unresolved V genes cover under half, and the rest lacks a known reason. V, J and clone size are those of that table, while D and trimming were read from the DNA. In this sample the table shows fewer than 90,000 clones, roughly 78% of which occur a single time. The ten largest clones represent around 2.6% of the sample.

Comment on this clone: Its antigen is unknown. No qualities accompany the bases; no much larger clone lies one base away.

Beyond this particular receptor, the publication reports: Strong co-occurrence of HLA alleles, especially DR and DQ, made assigning TCR associations to individual alleles difficult. According to the authors, the approach could potentially be generalized to other disease states and immunological phenotypes. A cluster of highly shared sequence variants was judged likely to be a technical artifact of the sequencing pipeline. This cohort had only TCR beta chains sequenced, and the lack of alpha or paired-chain data limited which features could be detected. Across donors, most TCR sequences were observed very rarely, whereas some public TCRs were present in many individuals. Because counts were too low, 15 or so rarely observed V segments, including chromosome 9 orphons, were excluded from the earlier analysis of 587 of the donors. Presence/absence analyses assumed roughly uniform sequencing depth across donors, an assumption that may not hold. In a later genetic analysis, a missense DCLRE1C variant was associated with V-gene and J-gene trimming of TCR beta chains, and the association was replicated in an independent cohort. In a later analysis, several top co-occurrence clusters were reported to appear linked to parvovirus B19, influenza, CMV and Epstein-Barr virus. In a later analysis, most CMV-associated TCR beta chains were found to appear HLA-restricted, with HLA associations seemingly driven largely by CMV exposure. In vitro tests confirmed that a few of the cytomegalovirus-associated TCR beta chains recognize cytomegalovirus antigens. In both the original and validation cohorts, the classifier was reported to diagnose cytomegalovirus status with high specificity and sensitivity. According to a later genetic analysis, donors in an Asian-associated ancestry cluster had fewer N-insertions in productive TCRs than the approximately 610-donor mean. Compared with equally common non-associated chains, HLA-associated TCR beta chains in a later analysis were more clonally expanded and had lower generation probabilities. The study listed 170 or so TCR beta chains as associated with cytomegalovirus. In a later analysis, TCR association rates were found to vary across HLA loci, with the most associated TCRs seen for DRB1 alleles and the fewest for HLA-C alleles. In a later analysis, around 17,000 TCR beta sequences were associated with specific HLA alleles at a false discovery rate of 0.05. The 87-base-pair reads could not distinguish some IMGT-functional V segments, including TRBV6-2 and TRBV6-3, so those segments were excluded. Because some donors lacked HLA typing at each locus, the association tests relied only on the typed subset. Linkage disequilibrium might explain the correlated functional status among segregating V segments, but an unknown experimental factor could not be ruled out. An earlier analysis of approximately 590 of the donors showed that most TCR beta V segments appeared in productive rearrangements either about 87% or about 30% of the time, which broadly matched IMGT annotations. A further reported finding was that TCR beta sequences accurately predicted the HLA-A and HLA-B alleles for most subjects in the first cohort. For the cohort, immune exposure information was limited to CMV serostatus.

Per the germline V gene, LGHNA is the CDR1 and YNFKEQ is the CDR2. V was cut back by 3 bases and J by 4 bases, leaving a gap of 18 bases between them. From its cysteine to its phenylalanine, the CDR3 spans 16 amino acids. The read is trimmed to its CDR3 DNA, 48 bases read in frame from base 1. This receptor was identified in a male donor in good health and CMV-seropositive. The chain is made from TRBV4-2 and TRBJ1-2; too little of a D gene remains to name it. Sequences were obtained from PBMCs. DNA sequence: TGTGCCAGCAGCCAGGCCCTCGGGATGGTTGGCTATGGCTACACCTTC. Its amino acids are CASSQALGMVGYGYTF.